The 31 T cell receptor beta chains below come from one sample, sequenced in a study of Ad26.COV2.S vaccination and SARS-CoV-2 variants. Treatment in this sample: around 19 received Ad26.COV2.S at low or high dose, single or two shots; roughly five received placebo; per-sample allocation not given. After the first vaccine or placebo injection, samples were drawn on day 63. Sequenced by immunoSEQ multiplex PCR; TCRdb stores in-frame clones only, minus some. Of roughly 420,000 clones in the sample, approximately 88% were seen once. The sequences come from peripheral blood, collected in a trial of Ad26.COV2.S vaccine versus placebo. The receptors originated from a person between 18 and 65 years old who received the Ad26.COV2.S COVID-19 vaccine or a placebo.

This clone occurred once. The chain links TRBV6-5 to TRBJ1-1; perhaps TRBD1 as D (6 bases). CDR1 is MNHEY, CDR2 SVGAGI, per germline. This CDR3 is 11 amino acids long. V dropped 6 bases and J dropped 13 bases, with 15 bases sitting between them. The CDR3 loop is CASSRYHRVFF. The CDR3 DNA sequence: TGTGCCAGCAGCCGATACCACAGGGTTTTCTTT.

The chain links TRBV28 to TRBJ2-1; 8 bases agree with TRBD2. This CDR3 comprises 16 residues. The germline V gene has CDR1 MDHEN and CDR2 SYDVKM. Trimming cost V 4 bases and J 8 bases; bases outside gene matches: 13. As DNA, the CDR3 is TGTGCCAGCAGTTCCCTCTTCCGGGGGGGCCTTGATGAGCAGTTCTTC. Its protein is CASSSLFRGGLDEQFF.

Here the CDR3 DNA reads TGTGCCAGCAGCTTGTTTGCCACTGAAGCTTTCTTT. Translation gives CASSLFATEAFF. The chain joins TRBV5-5 to TRBJ1-1, with D unresolved. Per the germline V gene, CDR1 is SGHKS and CDR2 is YYEKEE (reference sequence). V was cut by 1 base and J by 4 bases, with 5 bases left in between. This CDR3 region has 12 residues.

J is TRBJ2-3 and V is TRBV7-2; perhaps TRBD1 as D (6 bases). The germline V gene encodes CDR1 SGHTA and CDR2 FQGNSA. The CDR3 spans 14 residues. The V end was cut by 1 base, the J end by 1 base, with 6 bases between. Written as DNA, the CDR3 is TGTGCCAGCAGCTTAGACAGGGGCACAGATACGCAGTATTTT. Encoded protein: CASSLDRGTDTQYF.

This chain connects TRBV27 to TRBJ2-3; the D gene is possibly TRBD1 (5 bases). From germline, CDR1 is MNHEY and CDR2 SMNVEV (reference sequence). The CDR3 contains 16 residues. Trimming took off 6 bases at V and 2 bases at J, with 18 bases between the two ends. The CDR3, as DNA: TGTGCCAGCAGCCCGATAGGCAAGACAGCCACAGATACGCAGTATTTT. Its protein is CASSPIGKTATDTQYF.

This sequence joins TRBV29-1 and TRBJ2-7; weak D call: TRBD1 (5 bases). Trimming cost V 7 bases and J 1 base, with 11 bases left between them. Germline values: CDR1 SQVTM, CDR2 ANQGSEA. The length of the CDR3 is 12 residues. The CDR3 protein is CSALTASYEQYF. Here the CDR3 DNA reads TGCAGCGCCCTGACAGCATCCTACGAGCAGTACTTC.

In this sample, this clone turned up a few times. The rearrangement joins TRBV28 to TRBJ2-3; D is uncertain. Between the trimmed V and J ends, which lost 3 bases and 0 bases, there was a span of 4 bases. The germline V gene encodes CDR1 MDHEN and CDR2 SYDVKM. This CDR3 spans 13 amino acids. The CDR3 sequence: CASSFYSTDTQYF. For the CDR3, the DNA is TGTGCCAGCAGTTTCTATAGCACAGATACGCAGTATTTT.

The genes are TRBV9 and TRBJ1-2; TRBD1 matches at 8 bases. CDR3 length: 16 amino acids. CDR1 is SGDLS, CDR2 YYNGEE, per germline. Losses at the gene ends were 0 bases for V and 8 bases for J; bases not matched to a gene: 12. CDR3 in amino acids: CASSVDRQGASRGYTF. Written as DNA, the CDR3 is TGTGCCAGCAGCGTAGACAGGCAGGGGGCATCGAGGGGCTACACCTTC.

The chain has TRBV6-5 and TRBJ2-1, with no clear D. Germline CDR1 and CDR2: MNHEY and SVGAGI. Trimming left V 7 bases short and J 2 bases short, with 12 bases between. The CDR3 is 14 amino acids. The CDR3 reads CASKLLPTYNEQFF. The CDR3 bases are TGTGCCAGCAAACTCTTGCCGACCTACAATGAGCAGTTCTTC.

The chain combines TRBV7-3 with TRBJ2-3, with 7 bases fitting TRBD1. The V gene end was trimmed by 5 bases and the J gene end by 3 bases; junction bases not matched to a gene: 5. The germline V gene encodes CDR1 SGHTA and CDR2 FQGTGA. The CDR3 runs 14 residues. In DNA, the CDR3 is TGTGCCAGCAGCATGACAGGGTTGACAGATACGCAGTATTTT. It specifies CASSMTGLTDTQYF.

This chain joins TRBV19 and TRBJ1-1; tentatively, D is TRBD1 (5 bases). The CDR3 extends over 18 amino acids. V was clipped by 3 bases and J by 1 base, with 21 bases between them. Germline V lookup: CDR1 LNHDA, CDR2 SQIVND (reference sequence). The CDR3 spells CASSIPTLRGGRNTEAFF. The CDR3 coding sequence is TGTGCCAGTAGTATCCCTACCCTTCGCGGGGGTCGGAACACTGAAGCTTTCTTT.

This clone was detected only once. The chain combines TRBV21-1 with TRBJ2-1; the table's D gene call, TRBD2, was not cross checked with the DNA. TRBV21-1 is noted as a pseudogene. CDR3 size: 15 residues. CDR3 region: CASSIWRGGCNEQFF. CDR3 nucleotides: TGTGCCAGCAGCATTTGGCGGGGGGGCTGCAATGAGCAGTTCTTC.

This chain joins TRBV27 and TRBJ2-5; D may be TRBD2 (7 bases). V was trimmed by 0 bases and J by 3 bases, leaving 14 bases between them. There are 16 residues in the CDR3. Per germline, CDR1 MNHEY and CDR2 SMNVEV (reference sequence). The CDR3 spells CASSLSGASGEETQYF. The CDR3 nucleotides are TGTGCCAGCAGTTTATCGGGGGCTAGCGGAGAAGAGACCCAGTACTTC.

V and J are TRBV29-1 and TRBJ1-4; TRBD1 might be the D (6 bases). V lost 7 bases and J 5 bases, leaving 14 bases between the germline ends. CDR1 and CDR2 (germline): SQVTM, ANQGSEA. The CDR3 is made up of 13 amino acids. This CDR3 is CSATDRPNEKLFF. DNA for the CDR3: TGCAGCGCTACCGACAGGCCGAATGAAAAACTGTTTTTT.

About this clone itself: This specimen includes other DNA sequences encoding the same CDR3. The V and J genes are TRBV7-9 and TRBJ2-2; D remains unclear. Germline V gene lookup returns CDR1 SEHNR and CDR2 FQNEAQ (reference sequence). This CDR3 comprises 12 residues. V was trimmed by 1 base and J by 8 bases, leaving 5 bases between them. Written as DNA, the CDR3 is TGTGCCAGCAGCTTAGGGACGGGGGAGCTGTTTTTT. As protein: CASSLGTGELFF.

The chain combines TRBV7-9 with TRBJ1-1; TRBD1 might be the D (5 bases). V was pared by 4 bases and J by 4 bases, with 13 bases between. Germline CDR1 is SEHNR and CDR2 is FQNEAQ (reference sequence). This CDR3 comprises 14 residues. Here the CDR3 DNA reads TGTGCCAGCAGCTCCGTGGGGGGAGGCACTGAAGCTTTCTTT. Amino acids: CASSSVGGGTEAFF.

This chain uses TRBV6-5 with TRBJ1-1; D gene ambiguous. The V gene's germline CDR1 is MNHEY and CDR2 SVGAGI. The CDR3 extends over 13 amino acids. The V end was cut by 5 bases, the J end by 1 base, with 8 bases between. CDR3 protein: CASSLVENTEAFF. The CDR3 bases are TGTGCCAGCAGTCTCGTGGAGAACACTGAAGCTTTCTTT.

This clone was seen a single time. The rearrangement joins TRBV7-3 to TRBJ2-1; tentatively, D is TRBD2 (6 bases). Trimming removed 1 base at V and 3 bases at J, with 13 bases between. CDR1 is SGHTA and CDR2 is FQGTGA in the germline V gene. The CDR3 extends over 16 amino acids. In nucleotides, the CDR3 is TGTGCCAGCAGCTTAAGTGGGGGGAACCTCTACAATGAGCAGTTCTTC. Translating gives CASSLSGGNLYNEQFF.

This sequence joins TRBV6-4 and TRBJ2-5; TRBD2 aligns across 10 bases. The V gene's germline CDR1 is MRHNA and CDR2 SNTAGT. The junction had 10 bases not matched to a gene; V was cut back by 5 bases and J by 4 bases. The CDR3 runs to 16 residues. For the CDR3, the DNA is TGTGCCAGCAGTCCCGAAGCGGGGGGGCCCCGAGAGACCCAGTACTTC. Residues: CASSPEAGGPRETQYF.

The rearrangement links TRBV7-2 to TRBJ2-2; TRBD1 matches 8 bases. After removal of 2 bases from V and 4 bases from J, the junction contained 9 bases not matched to a gene. The CDR3 spans 17 residues. CDR1 is SGHTA and CDR2 is FQGNSA in the germline V gene. The CDR3: CASSLYSGGASTGELFF. The CDR3 nucleotides are TGTGCCAGCAGCTTATACTCAGGGGGCGCTTCCACCGGGGAGCTGTTTTTT. Filled out from reference TRBV7-2 and TRBJ2-2, the complete variable domain reads GAGVSQSPSNKVTEKGKDVELRCDPISGHTALYWYRQSLGQGLEFLIYFQGNSAPDKSGLPSDRFSAERTGGSVSTLTIQRTQQEDSAVYLCASSLYSGGASTGELFFGEGSRLTVL.

The chain is built from TRBV7-2 and TRBJ2-3; D gene uncertain. The CDR3 is 13 amino acids. Germline CDR1 is SGHTA and CDR2 is FQGNSA. Trimming shortened V by 5 bases and J by 0 bases, and 6 bases separated the two germline ends. CDR3 DNA: TGTGCCAGCAGCGCCGACAGCACAGATACGCAGTATTTT. Amino acids: CASSADSTDTQYF.

The V gene is TRBV6-2 or TRBV6-3, the J gene TRBJ2-5, with D unclear. Trimming shortened V by 0 bases and J by 5 bases, and 10 bases separated the two germline ends. CDR1 MNHEY and CDR2 SVGEGT come from the germline V gene. The CDR3 extends over 14 amino acids. For the CDR3, the DNA is TGTGCCAGCAGTTACTCCGACGGGCGGGAGACCCAGTACTTC. Amino acid sequence: CASSYSDGRETQYF.

The chain is built from TRBV9 and TRBJ1-1; the D gene is possibly TRBD1 (5 bases). The V and J ends lost 0 bases and 1 base respectively, with 10 bases between them. Germline loops: CDR1 SGDLS, CDR2 YYNGEE. The CDR3 consists of 15 residues. CDR3 nucleotide sequence: TGTGCCAGCAGCGTAGGGGGGGATCGGAACACTGAAGCTTTCTTT. It encodes CASSVGGDRNTEAFF.

The CDR3 loop reads CSVVGDRAYEQYF. The CDR3 coding sequence is TGCAGCGTTGTTGGGGACAGGGCCTACGAGCAGTACTTC. The rearrangement uses TRBV29-1 and TRBJ2-7; 9 nucleotides align to TRBD1. This CDR3 has 13 amino acids. CDR1 is SQVTM and CDR2 is ANQGSEA in the germline V gene. V shed 4 bases, J shed 2 bases, and the junction held 3 bases outside the gene matches.

The rearrangement uses TRBV6-6 and TRBJ2-3; D might be TRBD1 (5 bases). CDR1 is MNHNY, CDR2 SVGAGI, per germline (reference sequence). The length of the CDR3 is 15 residues. V was pared by 0 bases and J by 9 bases, with 16 bases between. For the CDR3, the DNA is TGTGCCAGCAGTTACTCGAAGCTGGGGCCCGGGACGCAGTATTTT. Translating it yields CASSYSKLGPGTQYF.

This clone has only one observation. The V gene is TRBV7-8, the J gene TRBJ1-5; 8 positions agree with TRBD1. CDR3 length equals 16 residues. CDR1 SGHVS and CDR2 FQNEAQ come from the germline V gene. V was pared by 1 base and J by 3 bases, with 5 bases of the junction left unmatched. The CDR3 DNA reads as TGTGCCAGCAGCTTAGGTTCAGGGGGCCTCAATCAGCCCCAGCATTTT. It codes for CASSLGSGGLNQPQHF.

The chain joins TRBV6-2 or TRBV6-3 to TRBJ2-7; D is ambiguous. The CDR3 consists of 13 residues. Germline values: CDR1 MNHEY, CDR2 SVGEGT. The germline V and J ends were trimmed by 2 bases and 4 bases, with 9 bases remaining between them. The CDR3: CASSYGVVYEQYF. The CDR3 DNA reads as TGTGCCAGCAGTTACGGCGTGGTTTACGAGCAGTACTTC.

V usage is TRBV4-3 and J usage is TRBJ2-7; D is undetermined. The germline CDR1 and CDR2 sequences are LGHNA and YSLEER. This CDR3 region has 13 residues. V lost 0 bases, J lost 4 bases, and 7 bases lay in between. The CDR3 is CASSQDRWYEQYF. In nucleotides, the CDR3 is TGCGCCAGCAGCCAAGATAGGTGGTACGAGCAGTACTTC.

The genes are TRBV5-4 and TRBJ1-6, with TRBD1 as a possible D gene (6 bases). The germline V gene has CDR1 SGHNT and CDR2 YYREEE (reference sequence). Trimming cost V 2 bases and J 7 bases, with 10 bases left between them. The CDR3 is made up of 14 amino acids. The DNA of the CDR3 is TGTGCCAGCAGCTTAGGGGGTCGGAATTCACCCCTCCACTTT. Translated, it gives CASSLGGRNSPLHF.

V is TRBV2 and J is TRBJ1-1; tentatively, D is TRBD1 (6 bases). Germline V lookup: CDR1 SNHLY, CDR2 FYNNEI. The CDR3 spans 14 residues. V lost 3 bases, J lost 4 bases, and 12 bases lay in between. Written as DNA, the CDR3 is TGTGCCAGCAGTGATCAGGGGCCGGGCACTGAAGCTTTCTTT. Its translation is CASSDQGPGTEAFF.

This chain connects TRBV7-2 to TRBJ2-5, with D uncertain. Trimming took 5 bases from V and 4 from J, leaving 20 bases between them. Germline CDR1 is SGHTA and CDR2 is FQGNSA. The CDR3 length is 16 residues. In DNA, the CDR3 is TGTGCCAGCAGCCAACGGGCCAGCCATCCGGCAGAGACCCAGTACTTC. This codes for CASSQRASHPAETQYF. Full variable domain (rest looked up from reference TRBV7-2 and TRBJ2-5): GAGVSQSPSNKVTEKGKDVELRCDPISGHTALYWYRQSLGQGLEFLIYFQGNSAPDKSGLPSDRFSAERTGGSVSTLTIQRTQQEDSAVYLCASSQRASHPAETQYFGPGTRLLVL.